The 25 T cell receptor beta chains presented below share a single source sample, sequenced in a study of a mutant IDH1 vaccine in newly diagnosed glioma. Time point given: week 35, safety follow-up. Alongside topical imiquimod, each dose of vaccine comprised 300 ug of mutant IDH1 20-mer peptide. Produced via immunoSEQ multiplex PCR; TCRdb's table is partial and in-frame only. The data show about 42,000 clones, with about 80% seen just once and approximately 4.8% held by the top ten. Their specific antigens are unknown. This sample comprised PBMCs, obtained from a glioma patient whose treatment included an IDH1 peptide vaccine. The receptors were gathered from a woman between 45 and 65 years old with glioma.

CDR3 residues: CASSWGGRGYTF. The CDR3 DNA reads TGTGCCAGCAGCTGGGGGGGCAGAGGCTACACCTTC. The chain employs TRBV5-6 and TRBJ1-2, with D perhaps TRBD1 (6 bases). The CDR3 contains 12 residues. V lost 3 bases and J 8 bases, leaving 11 bases between the germline ends. CDR1 SGHDT and CDR2 YYEEEE come from the germline V gene.

V is TRBV12-5 and J is TRBJ1-1; D not certain. CDR3 length: 14 amino acids. The germline V gene encodes CDR1 LGHNT and CDR2 FRNRAP. The V gene lost 4 bases and the J gene lost 2 bases, with 11 bases spanning the gap. The CDR3 region has the DNA TGTGCTAGTGGTTCTGCTGCAGACAACACTGAAGCTTTCTTT. Residues: CASGSAADNTEAFF.

The genes are TRBV7-9 and TRBJ1-5, with unresolved D. Germline V gene sequence: CDR1 SEHNR, CDR2 FQNEAQ (reference sequence). Trimming shortened V by 4 bases and J by 2 bases, and 9 bases separated the two germline ends. CDR3 length equals 14 residues. CDR3: CASSSLQGNQPQHF. In DNA, the CDR3 is TGTGCCAGCAGCTCACTACAAGGCAATCAGCCCCAGCATTTT.

V usage is TRBV28 and J usage is TRBJ1-1; 8 bases fit TRBD1. The CDR3 covers 15 residues. CDR1 MDHEN and CDR2 SYDVKM come from the germline V gene. V lost 7 bases and J lost 4; bases outside the gene matches: 11. The DNA of the CDR3 is TGTGCCAGCACCCCCCCCGGACAGGGTGTCACTGAAGCTTTCTTT. This sequence encodes CASTPPGQGVTEAFF.

This clone appeared a few times. The J gene is TRBJ1-5, the V gene TRBV25-1, with D possibly TRBD1 on 6 matching bases. The CDR3 contains 13 residues. V lost 6 bases to trimming and J lost 6 bases, with 12 bases between them. CDR1 MGHDK and CDR2 SYGVNS come from the germline V gene. The DNA for the CDR3 is TGTGCCAGCAGCCCAGGGGCGCGTCAGCCCCAGCATTTT. This translates into CASSPGARQPQHF. The full variable domain, completed using reference TRBV25-1 and TRBJ1-5, is EADIYQTPRYLVIGTGKKITLECSQTMGHDKMYWYQQDPGMELHLIHYSYGVNSTEKGDLSSESTVSRIRTEHFPLTLESARPSHTSQYLCASSPGARQPQHFGDGTRLSIL.

V usage is TRBV18 and J usage is TRBJ1-4; D remains unclear. Germline CDR1 reads KGHSH; CDR2 reads LQKENI. V lost 3 bases and J lost 2, with 10 bases in between. The CDR3 totals 15 residues. In nucleotides, the CDR3 is TGTGCCAGCTCACCCCTCGGATTCACTAATGAAAAACTGTTTTTT. Amino acid sequence: CASSPLGFTNEKLFF.

The gene calls are TRBV2 and TRBJ1-4; 7 bases match TRBD1. Losses at the gene ends were 8 bases for V and 3 bases for J; bases not matched to a gene: 6. CDR1 is SNHLY and CDR2 is FYNNEI in the germline V gene. CDR3 length: 14 residues. The CDR3 region has the DNA TGTGCCAGCTCATACAGGGGTTCTAATGAAAAACTGTTTTTT. This encodes CASSYRGSNEKLFF.

The chain uses TRBV19 and TRBJ1-2, with 9 bases fitting TRBD1. From germline, CDR1 is LNHDA and CDR2 SQIVND (reference sequence). V gave up 7 bases and J gave up 1 base; unmatched junction bases: 4. The CDR3 length is 14 residues. The CDR3 DNA follows: TGTGCCAGTAACAGGGGGCTATATAACTATGGCTACACCTTC. Translated, it gives CASNRGLYNYGYTF.

The V and J genes are TRBV11-2 and TRBJ1-4; tentatively, D is TRBD1 (5 bases). Germline values: CDR1 SGHAT, CDR2 FQNNGV. V was clipped by 4 bases and J by 8 bases, with 17 bases between them. The CDR3 runs 15 residues. DNA for the CDR3: TGTGCCAGCAGCTACCCTGGAGGGGCAGGGGAAAAACTGTTTTTT. It translates to CASSYPGGAGEKLFF.

This clone was counted a single time. This chain links TRBV4-3 with TRBJ2-1, with TRBD1 matching over 8 bases. Germline CDR1 reads LGHNA; CDR2 reads YSLEER. The CDR3 length is 16 residues. V was clipped by 1 base and J by 6 bases; unmatched bases: 8. The CDR3 region is CASSQGAGTGLNEQFF. The CDR3, as DNA: TGCGCCAGCAGCCAAGGGGCCGGGACAGGCCTCAATGAGCAGTTCTTC.

The gene calls are TRBV12-1 and TRBJ2-3; the table names TRBD2, a call not compared with the DNA. TRBV12-1 is labeled a pseudogene. The CDR3 is 13 residues long. The CDR3 coding sequence is TGTGCCAGCAGCCCCTCTAGCACAGATACGCAGTATTTT. It codes for CASSPSSTDTQYF.

The genes are TRBV9 and TRBJ2-1; TRBD2 matches at 15 bases. J gave up 4 bases and V 4 bases, and 9 bases lay outside the gene matches. The CDR3 runs to 18 residues. Germline V gene sequence: CDR1 SGDLS, CDR2 YYNGEE. The DNA for the CDR3 is TGTGCCAGCAGCCTTGGACTAGCGGGGGGGGGATCATACAATGAGCAGTTCTTC. Its protein is CASSLGLAGGGSYNEQFF.

The V call is TRBV10-1, the J call TRBJ2-4, with 11 bases fitting TRBD1. The CDR3 is 18 amino acids. Trimming cost V 5 bases and J 9 bases; bases outside gene matches: 18. Germline CDR1 and CDR2: WNHNN and SYGVQD (reference sequence). DNA of the CDR3: TGCGCCAGCAGTCTGAAGTTTCGTAGGGACAGGGGGATTGTCATTCAGTACTTC. Residues: CASSLKFRRDRGIVIQYF.

The CDR3 DNA reads as TGTGCCAGCAGGACGACAGGGGTGCCAACCTGGGGTCGTAGTTCACCCCTCCACTTT. It yields the protein CASRTTGVPTWGRSSPLHF. This chain uses TRBV11-2 with TRBJ1-6; 8 nucleotides match TRBD1. V dropped 6 bases and J dropped 9; count of bases not matched to a gene: 22. The germline V gene has CDR1 SGHAT and CDR2 FQNNGV. This CDR3 is 19 amino acids long.

The V gene is TRBV9, the J gene TRBJ1-1; D possibly corresponds to TRBD1 (5 bases). This CDR3 contains 17 residues. The germline V gene encodes CDR1 SGDLS and CDR2 YYNGEE. Between the trimmed V and J ends, which lost 6 bases and 3 bases, there was a span of 24 bases. CDR3: CASIDIHGGGGDTEAFF. CDR3 coding DNA: TGTGCCAGCATAGATATCCATGGTGGGGGTGGAGACACTGAAGCTTTCTTT.

In this sample, this clone turned up a few times. CDR3 sequence reads: CASKNPSNYGYTF. CDR3 bases: TGTGCCAGCAAGAATCCAAGCAACTATGGCTACACCTTC. The chain is built from TRBV28 and TRBJ1-2; D is unresolved. The V gene lost 7 bases and the J gene lost 2 bases, with 11 bases spanning the gap. Per the germline V gene, CDR1 is MDHEN and CDR2 is SYDVKM. The CDR3 is 13 amino acids.

J is TRBJ2-5 and V is TRBV7-8; TRBD2 agrees at 8 bases. The CDR3 loop spans 15 amino acids. CDR1 is SGHVS, CDR2 FQNEAQ, per germline. V was pared by 1 base and J by 3 bases, with 4 bases of the junction left unmatched. CDR3 residues: CASSLVGRGEETQYF. For the CDR3, the DNA is TGTGCCAGCAGCTTAGTGGGGCGGGGGGAAGAGACCCAGTACTTC.

Here the CDR3 DNA reads TGTGCCAGCAGCCCCGGACAGGGACACTCTAACTATGGCTACACCTTC. Protein: CASSPGQGHSNYGYTF. V and J are TRBV7-9 and TRBJ1-2, with 8 bases aligning to TRBD1. Germline CDR1 is SEHNR and CDR2 is FQNEAQ (reference sequence). The ends lost 5 bases at V and 0 bases at J; junction bases unmatched: 8. The CDR3 is made up of 16 amino acids. The whole variable domain, filled in from reference TRBV7-9 and TRBJ1-2, reads DTGVSQNPRHKITKRGQNVTFRCDPISEHNRLYWYRQTLGQGPEFLTYFQNEAQLEKSRLLSDRFSAERPKGSFSTLEIQRTEQGDSAMYLCASSPGQGHSNYGYTFGSGTRLTVV.

This clone turned up a few times. The chain links TRBV2 to TRBJ1-5; 7 nucleotides line up with TRBD1. CDR3 length: 13 amino acids. Germline CDR1 SNHLY, CDR2 FYNNEI. Unmatched junction bases numbered 4, after V lost 7 bases and J lost 4 bases. For the CDR3, the DNA is TGTGCCAGCACAGGGGACAGAAATCAGCCCCAGCATTTT. This translates into CASTGDRNQPQHF.

The chain uses TRBV5-4 and TRBJ2-7, with TRBD2 identical over 11 bases. Looked up from germline, CDR1 is SGHNT and CDR2 is YYREEE (reference sequence). This CDR3 has 16 amino acids. V trimming: 4 bases; J trimming: 1 base; junction bases outside the gene matches: 7. The CDR3 bases are TGTGCCAGCAGCAAGGTAGGGACTAGCGGATCCTACGAGCAGTACTTC. This encodes CASSKVGTSGSYEQYF. The full variable domain, in which reference TRBV5-4 and TRBJ2-7 provide the parts outside the CDR3, is ETGVTQSPTHLIKTRGQQVTLRCSSQSGHNTVSWYQQALGQGPQFIFQYYREEENGRGNFPPRFSGLQFPNYSSELNVNALELDDSALYLCASSKVGTSGSYEQYFGPGTRLTVT.

CDR3 coding DNA: TGTGCCAGCTCACGGGACAGGGGGCGTTTCTATGGCTACACCTTC. It translates to CASSRDRGRFYGYTF. The rearrangement links TRBV18 to TRBJ1-2; 12 positions match TRBD1. This CDR3 contains 15 residues. With V trimmed by 4 bases and J by 4 bases, 4 bases remained unmatched. CDR1 and CDR2 from the germline V gene are KGHSH and LQKENI.

This clone was counted a single time. The rearrangement links TRBV27 to TRBJ1-1; 7 bases fit TRBD1. Germline trimming cut 5 bases from V and 4 bases from J; bases unmatched to any gene: 7. This CDR3 spans 14 amino acids. Germline V CDR1 and CDR2: MNHEY, SMNVEV (reference sequence). This CDR3 is CASSLDRVATEAFF. The CDR3, as DNA: TGTGCCAGCAGTCTCGACAGGGTGGCCACTGAAGCTTTCTTT.

The V gene is TRBV4-3, the J gene TRBJ2-3, with 10 bases matching TRBD2. With 0 bases clipped from V and 3 bases from J, the junction kept 9 bases outside the gene matches. Germline CDR1 is LGHNA and CDR2 is YSLEER. The CDR3 length is 18 residues. In nucleotides, the CDR3 is TGCGCCAGCAGCCAAGATTTACCAGCGGGGGGGCGGACAGATACGCAGTATTTT. Its translation is CASSQDLPAGGRTDTQYF.

The chain employs TRBV2 and TRBJ1-2; no definite D call. Germline lookup yields CDR1 SNHLY and CDR2 FYNNEI. The CDR3 contains 13 residues. V lost 6 bases and J lost 2, with 10 bases in between. Written as DNA, the CDR3 is TGTGCCAGCAGGCTGACGGACAACTATGGCTACACCTTC. The encoded protein is CASRLTDNYGYTF.

The chain links TRBV7-2 to TRBJ2-1; D is tentatively TRBD1 or TRBD2 (6 bases each). The V gene lost 3 bases and the J gene lost 6 bases, with 15 bases spanning the gap. The CDR3 consists of 15 residues. Germline V gene data show CDR1 as SGHTA and CDR2 as FQGNSA. CDR3 protein: CASSFFWGAANEQFF. The CDR3 nucleotides read TGTGCCAGCAGCTTTTTTTGGGGGGCCGCCAATGAGCAGTTCTTC.